The next 28 T cell receptor beta chains were all read from a single sample in a study of CD4 T cells in relation to SARS-CoV-2 and coronaviruses. The method was immunoSEQ multiplex PCR; TCRdb's version includes in-frame clones alone and lacks a portion of them. The sample carries under 70,000 clones, roughly 85% recorded once. Before the COVID-19 pandemic, during about 2011-2019, CD4+ T cells were taken from unexposed donors. Specimen: memory CD4+ T cells from PBMCs. The receptors shown here come from a human donor in good health.

The chain carries TRBV7-8 and TRBJ2-7, with D unresolved. Trimming shortened V by 3 bases and J by 5 bases, and 5 bases separated the two germline ends. The CDR3 sequence is 11 residues long. CDR1 is SGHVS and CDR2 is FQNEAQ in the germline V gene. CDR3 nucleotides: TGTGCCAGCAGCTTGAGTCACGAGCAGTACTTC. Amino acid sequence: CASSLSHEQYF.

The genes are TRBV21-1 and TRBJ2-4; no check of the table's D call, TRBD1, against the DNA was made. TRBV21-1 is marked as a pseudogene. The CDR3 spans 15 residues. The CDR3 DNA is TGTGCCAGCAGCAAATATGGGACAGGGAAAAACATTCAGTACTTC. It translates to CASSKYGTGKNIQYF.

The chain recombines TRBV15 with TRBJ2-7; possible D gene TRBD2, 6 bases. The CDR3 is made up of 15 amino acids. V lost 4 bases and J 0 bases, leaving 13 bases between the germline ends. Germline V gene sequence: CDR1 LNHNV, CDR2 YYDKDF (reference sequence). The CDR3 region has the DNA TGTGCCACCAGCATCTATGACGGGGGCTCCTACGAGCAGTACTTC. Translation gives CATSIYDGGSYEQYF.

The chain uses TRBV27 and TRBJ1-5, with a weak D call TRBD1 (6 bases). The CDR3 covers 17 residues. V lost 5 bases and J lost 0, with 17 bases in between. The germline V gene has CDR1 MNHEY and CDR2 SMNVEV (reference sequence). The CDR3 spells CASSPRKGGYSNQPQHF. The CDR3 DNA reads TGTGCCAGCAGTCCCCGTAAAGGGGGTTATAGCAATCAGCCCCAGCATTTT.

The J gene is TRBJ2-1, the V gene TRBV5-1, with D unclear. This CDR3 spans 17 amino acids. V lost 5 bases and J lost 0, with 18 bases in between. The germline V gene encodes CDR1 SGHRS and CDR2 YFSETQ. The CDR3 region has the DNA TGCGCCAGCAGTTCCAACCCGGGCCAAAGCTCCTACAATGAGCAGTTCTTC. Protein: CASSSNPGQSSYNEQFF.

The CDR3 nucleotides are TGTGCCAGCACCCAGCGGGAGGGGCCCTACGAGCAGTACTTC. Translation gives CASTQREGPYEQYF. The chain carries TRBV27 and TRBJ2-7; 10 bases line up with TRBD2. V was pared by 7 bases and J by 2 bases, with 5 bases of the junction left unmatched. CDR1 MNHEY and CDR2 SMNVEV come from the germline V gene (reference sequence). CDR3 length: 14 residues.

The chain is built from TRBV3-1 (or the pseudogene TRBV3-2) and TRBJ1-3; 8 bases are a match to TRBD1. J was trimmed by 4 bases and V by 4 bases; bases with no gene match: 3. Germline CDR1 is LGHDT and CDR2 is YNNKEL (reference sequence). CDR3 size: 14 residues. Written as DNA, the CDR3 is TGTGCCAGCAGCCTCAGGGGGCACGGAAACACCATATATTTT. Its protein is CASSLRGHGNTIYF.

The rearrangement uses TRBV3-1 (or the pseudogene TRBV3-2) and TRBJ1-2; D unclear. Trimming removed 0 bases from V and 13 bases from J, with 15 bases in between. Germline values: CDR1 LGHDT, CDR2 YNNKEL (reference sequence). The CDR3 sequence is 13 residues long. The CDR3 region is CASSQDIRAAFTF. In nucleotides, the CDR3 is TGTGCCAGCAGCCAAGATATCCGGGCCGCATTCACCTTC.

The chain couples TRBV3-1 (or the pseudogene TRBV3-2) to TRBJ1-4, with 10 bases fitting TRBD1. Germline V lookup: CDR1 LGHDT, CDR2 YNNKEL (reference sequence). The V segment lost 2 bases and the J segment 6 bases; nucleotides outside the gene matches: 3. The CDR3 sequence is 15 residues long. CDR3 DNA: TGTGCCAGCAGCCAACCCGGGACAGGGGATGAAAAACTGTTTTTT. Translating it yields CASSQPGTGDEKLFF.

V usage is TRBV18 and J usage is TRBJ2-5, with TRBD1 identical over 9 bases. Germline assignment: CDR1 KGHSH and CDR2 LQKENI. The trim removed 3 bases at V and 2 bases at J, leaving 1 base unmatched. This CDR3 is built from 14 residues. In DNA, the CDR3 is TGTGCCAGCTCACCCGGGACAGGGCAAGAGACCCAGTACTTC. Its translation: CASSPGTGQETQYF.

The chain uses TRBV2 and TRBJ2-3, with 8 bases fitting TRBD2. CDR1 is SNHLY, CDR2 FYNNEI, per germline. V shed 10 bases, J shed 0 bases, and the junction held 12 bases outside the gene matches. The CDR3 contains 16 residues. In nucleotides, the CDR3 is TGTGCCAACCGAAAAACTAGCGGAGTTAGCACAGATACGCAGTATTTT. Translating gives CANRKTSGVSTDTQYF.

The chain uses TRBV18 and TRBJ2-2, with 7 bases matching TRBD1. The CDR3 is made up of 16 amino acids. The germline gives CDR1 KGHSH, CDR2 LQKENI. V trimming: 3 bases; J trimming: 5 bases; junction bases outside the gene matches: 9. CDR3 sequence reads: CASSPTGVDWTGELFF. The CDR3 DNA is TGTGCCAGCTCACCCACAGGGGTCGATTGGACCGGGGAGCTGTTTTTT.

The rearrangement uses TRBV18 and TRBJ2-7, with D hard to call. V lost 6 bases, J lost 5 bases, and 11 bases lay in between. CDR3 size: 12 residues. Per the germline V gene, CDR1 is KGHSH and CDR2 is LQKENI. For the CDR3, the DNA is TGTGCCAGCTCGTCATTGACCGACGAGCAGTACTTC. Translated, it gives CASSSLTDEQYF.

The CDR3 DNA follows: TGCAGTGCTAGTGGGGGACTAGCGGGAGAGTTAGCCAAAAACATTCAGTACTTC. The encoded protein is CSASGGLAGELAKNIQYF. V is TRBV20-1 and J is TRBJ2-4; 14 bases line up with TRBD2. Per germline, CDR1 DFQATT and CDR2 SNEGSKA (reference sequence). CDR3 length: 18 amino acids. Trimming at V came to 3 bases and at J to 0 bases, leaving 7 bases not matched to a gene.

This clone came up once. The rearrangement uses TRBV2 and TRBJ1-5; a weak D match, TRBD1 (5 bases). Trimming took off 1 base at V and 3 bases at J, with 7 bases between the two ends. This CDR3 contains 14 residues. Germline V lookup: CDR1 SNHLY, CDR2 FYNNEI. In nucleotides, the CDR3 is TGTGCCAGCAGTGAAGGACAGACCAATCAGCCCCAGCATTTT. Its translation is CASSEGQTNQPQHF.

This rearrangement joins TRBV18 to TRBJ2-3; a weak D match, TRBD2 (6 bases). Germline CDR1 reads KGHSH; CDR2 reads LQKENI. Trimming removed 4 bases from V and 1 base from J, with 9 bases in between. This CDR3 region has 14 residues. DNA of the CDR3: TGTGCCAGCTCACAGACTAGGGGCACAGATACGCAGTATTTT. This gives the protein CASSQTRGTDTQYF. The whole variable domain, filled in from reference TRBV18 and TRBJ2-3, reads NAGVMQNPRHLVRRRGQEARLRCSPMKGHSHVYWYRQLPEEGLKFMVYLQKENIIDESGMPKERFSAEFPKEGPSILRIQQVVRGDSAAYFCASSQTRGTDTQYFGPGTRLTVL.

The CDR3 DNA reads as TGTGCCAGCTCAGTCTCGACAGGGGGAGGATTCACTGAAGCTTTCTTT. It specifies CASSVSTGGGFTEAFF. This rearrangement joins TRBV18 to TRBJ1-1; 9 positions agree with TRBD1. CDR1 is KGHSH, CDR2 LQKENI, per germline. The CDR3 has 16 amino acids. V dropped 5 bases and J dropped 4; count of bases not matched to a gene: 11.

Comments on this clone: Other DNA sequences within the sample encode an identical CDR3. The chain couples TRBV10-1 to TRBJ2-7; the match to TRBD1 covers 7 bases. Germline V gene lookup returns CDR1 WNHNN and CDR2 SYGVQD (reference sequence). The V segment lost 6 bases and the J segment 1 base; nucleotides outside the gene matches: 3. The length of the CDR3 is 13 residues. CDR3 loop: CASSRDRSYEQYF. CDR3 bases: TGCGCCAGCAGCCGGGACAGATCCTACGAGCAGTACTTC.

This clone appeared once. The chain has TRBV5-4 and TRBJ2-2, with D possibly called TRBD1 or TRBD2 (5 bases each). The CDR3 runs to 16 residues. Trimming removed 1 base at V and 1 base at J, with 11 bases between. Germline V gives CDR1 SGHNT, CDR2 YYREEE (reference sequence). CDR3 DNA sequence: TGTGCCAGCAGCTTGATGCAGGGACGGAACACCGGGGAGCTGTTTTTT. Residues: CASSLMQGRNTGELFF. Looking up the rest from reference TRBV5-4 and TRBJ2-2 gives the full variable domain: ETGVTQSPTHLIKTRGQQVTLRCSSQSGHNTVSWYQQALGQGPQFIFQYYREEENGRGNFPPRFSGLQFPNYSSELNVNALELDDSALYLCASSLMQGRNTGELFFGEGSRLTVL.

This clone was recorded a few times. The chain combines TRBV28 with TRBJ1-2; a possible D gene is TRBD1 (6 bases). The CDR3 extends over 12 amino acids. Germline V lookup: CDR1 MDHEN, CDR2 SYDVKM. The V gene lost 5 bases and the J gene lost 7 bases, with 11 bases spanning the gap. CDR3 region: CASSTGQLGYTF. The CDR3 region has the DNA TGTGCCAGCAGTACGGGACAACTTGGCTACACCTTC.

The V and J genes are TRBV7-9 and TRBJ2-5; TRBD2 agrees at 9 bases. The V gene's germline CDR1 is SEHNR and CDR2 FQNEAQ (reference sequence). The CDR3 is made up of 16 amino acids. V trimming: 2 bases; J trimming: 5 bases; junction bases outside the gene matches: 9. CDR3 residues: CASSLTAGGGGETQYF. DNA for the CDR3: TGTGCCAGCAGCTTAACAGCGGGAGGAGGGGGGGAGACCCAGTACTTC.

This clone was seen once. The chain uses TRBV19 and TRBJ1-1, with D possibly matching TRBD1 (6 bases). This CDR3 spans 14 amino acids. V was shortened by 3 bases and J by 0 bases, with 8 bases between the two germline ends. CDR1 LNHDA and CDR2 SQIVND come from the germline V gene (reference sequence). The DNA of the CDR3 is TGTGCCAGTAGTATGGGGGCGGTGAACACTGAAGCTTTCTTT. It codes for CASSMGAVNTEAFF.

The rearrangement links TRBV28 to TRBJ2-2; 8 nucleotides line up with TRBD2. V lost 6 bases, J lost 4 bases, and 10 bases stayed unmatched. CDR3 length equals 16 residues. Germline V gene data show CDR1 as MDHEN and CDR2 as SYDVKM. The CDR3 is CASSTGSGGGTGELFF. The CDR3 DNA reads TGTGCCAGCAGCACGGGGAGCGGGGGCGGCACCGGGGAGCTGTTTTTT. Variable domain in full (rest from reference TRBV28 and TRBJ2-2): DVKVTQSSRYLVKRTGEKVFLECVQDMDHENMFWYRQDPGLGLRLIYFSYDVKMKEKGDIPEGYSVSREKKERFSLILESASTNQTSMYLCASSTGSGGGTGELFFGEGSRLTVL.

V gene TRBV28 combines with J gene TRBJ1-2; D is perhaps TRBD1 (6 bases). V lost 6 bases and J 8 bases, leaving 16 bases between the germline ends. The CDR3 runs to 13 residues. CDR1 and CDR2 (germline): MDHEN, SYDVKM. The CDR3 reads CASRILGAGGYTF. CDR3 bases: TGTGCCAGCAGGATCTTGGGGGCTGGAGGCTACACCTTC.

This clone was seen only once. The CDR3 loop is CASSLWGLTGEGYGYTF. The CDR3 DNA reads as TGTGCCAGCAGTTTATGGGGTTTGACAGGGGAGGGCTATGGCTACACCTTC. V and J are TRBV28 and TRBJ1-2, with 8 bases aligning to TRBD1. With 0 bases clipped from V and 4 bases from J, the junction kept 10 bases outside the gene matches. This CDR3 spans 17 amino acids. Germline CDR1 and CDR2: MDHEN and SYDVKM.

V usage is TRBV19 and J usage is TRBJ2-7; 7 positions agree with TRBD1. The CDR3 is made up of 15 amino acids. The ends lost 5 bases at V and 1 base at J; junction bases unmatched: 8. Germline V gene data show CDR1 as LNHDA and CDR2 as SQIVND (reference sequence). The DNA for the CDR3 is TGTGCCAGTAGTGGACAGGCCCTAGGGTCCTACGAGCAGTACTTC. This codes for CASSGQALGSYEQYF. The entire variable domain, with the rest obtained from reference TRBV19 and TRBJ2-7, is as follows: DGGITQSPKYLFRKEGQNVTLSCEQNLNHDAMYWYRQDPGQGLRLIYYSQIVNDFQKGDIAEGYSVSREKKESFPLTVTSAQKNPTAFYLCASSGQALGSYEQYFGPGTRLTVT.

The chain combines TRBV14 with TRBJ2-7; no clear D gene. Trimming left V 0 bases short and J 2 bases short, with 14 bases between. The CDR3 is 16 amino acids. Germline V gene sequence: CDR1 SGHDN, CDR2 FVKESK. The CDR3, as DNA: TGTGCCAGCAGCCAAGAATCTGGCGCTGGGGCCTACGAGCAGTACTTC. Protein sequence: CASSQESGAGAYEQYF.

The chain is built from TRBV28 and TRBJ2-7; 7 nucleotides align to TRBD1. Looked up from germline, CDR1 is MDHEN and CDR2 is SYDVKM. V was clipped by 6 bases and J by 7 bases; unmatched bases: 18. This CDR3 is 16 amino acids long. The CDR3 spells CASSSPTGTEFGEQYF. CDR3 bases: TGTGCCAGCAGCTCCCCAACCGGGACAGAGTTCGGGGAGCAGTACTTC.